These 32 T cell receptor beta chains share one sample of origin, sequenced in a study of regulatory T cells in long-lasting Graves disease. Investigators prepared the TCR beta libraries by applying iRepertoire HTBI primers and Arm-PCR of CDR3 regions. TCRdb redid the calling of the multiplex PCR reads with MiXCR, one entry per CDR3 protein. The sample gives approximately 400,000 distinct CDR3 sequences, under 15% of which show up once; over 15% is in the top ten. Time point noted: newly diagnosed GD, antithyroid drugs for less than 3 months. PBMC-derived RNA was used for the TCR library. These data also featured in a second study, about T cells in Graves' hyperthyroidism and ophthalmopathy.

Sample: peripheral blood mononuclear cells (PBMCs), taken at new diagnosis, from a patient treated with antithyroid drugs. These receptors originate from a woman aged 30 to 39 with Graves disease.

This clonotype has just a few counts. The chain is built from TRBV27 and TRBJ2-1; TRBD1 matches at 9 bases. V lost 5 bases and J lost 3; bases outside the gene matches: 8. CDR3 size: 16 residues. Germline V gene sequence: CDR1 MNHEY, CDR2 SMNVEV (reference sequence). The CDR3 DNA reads TGTGCCAGCAGTCTTAACCGGGACAGGGACTACAATGAGCAGTTCTTC. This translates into CASSLNRDRDYNEQFF.

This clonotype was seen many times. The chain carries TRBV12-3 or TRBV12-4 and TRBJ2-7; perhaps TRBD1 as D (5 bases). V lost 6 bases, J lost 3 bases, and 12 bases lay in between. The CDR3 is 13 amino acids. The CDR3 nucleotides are TGTGCCAGCAGCTCCGGACACATCTACGAGCAGTACTTC. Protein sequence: CASSSGHIYEQYF.

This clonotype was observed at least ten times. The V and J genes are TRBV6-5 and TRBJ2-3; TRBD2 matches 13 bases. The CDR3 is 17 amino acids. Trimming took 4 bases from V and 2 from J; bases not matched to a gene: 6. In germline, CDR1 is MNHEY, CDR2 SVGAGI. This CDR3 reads CASSSRGLAGFTDTQYF. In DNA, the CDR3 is TGTGCCAGCAGTTCCCGGGGACTAGCGGGATTCACAGATACGCAGTATTTT.

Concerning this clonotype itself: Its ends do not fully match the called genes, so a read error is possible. The CDR3 is CASSPAVF. Written as DNA, the CDR3 is TGTGCCAGCAGCCCCGCGGTCTTC. This rearrangement joins TRBV5-8 to TRBJ2-5; no reliable D call. The germline V gene has CDR1 SGHTS and CDR2 YDEGEE. The CDR3 consists of 8 residues.

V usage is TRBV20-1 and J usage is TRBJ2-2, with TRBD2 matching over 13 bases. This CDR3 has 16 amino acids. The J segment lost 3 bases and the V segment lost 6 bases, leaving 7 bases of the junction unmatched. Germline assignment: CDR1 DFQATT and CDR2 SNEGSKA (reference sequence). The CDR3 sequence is CSASRTSGGDTGELFF. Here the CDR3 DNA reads TGCAGTGCAAGCCGCACTAGCGGGGGGGACACCGGGGAGCTGTTTTTT.

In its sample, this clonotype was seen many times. CDR3 loop: CASSQDRGQGETQYF. Written as DNA, the CDR3 is TGCGCCAGCAGCCAAGATCGGGGACAGGGGGAGACCCAGTACTTC. This chain connects TRBV4-1 to TRBJ2-5, with 10 bases matching TRBD1. After removal of 0 bases from V and 5 bases from J, the junction contained 3 bases not matched to a gene. The CDR3 loop spans 15 amino acids. Per the germline V gene, CDR1 is MGHRA and CDR2 is YSYEKL.

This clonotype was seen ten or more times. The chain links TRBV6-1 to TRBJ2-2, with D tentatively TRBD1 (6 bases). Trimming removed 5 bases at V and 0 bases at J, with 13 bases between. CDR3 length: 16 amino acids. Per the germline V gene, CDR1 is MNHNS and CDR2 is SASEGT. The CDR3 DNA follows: TGTGCCAGCAGTCCACCCGGGACAACGAACACCGGGGAGCTGTTTTTT. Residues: CASSPPGTTNTGELFF.

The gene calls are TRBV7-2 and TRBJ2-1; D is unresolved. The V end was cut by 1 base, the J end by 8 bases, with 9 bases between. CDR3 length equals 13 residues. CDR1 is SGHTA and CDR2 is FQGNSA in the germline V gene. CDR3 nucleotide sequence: TGTGCCAGCAGCTTAGAGGGTTTAGATGAGCAGTTCTTC. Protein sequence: CASSLEGLDEQFF.

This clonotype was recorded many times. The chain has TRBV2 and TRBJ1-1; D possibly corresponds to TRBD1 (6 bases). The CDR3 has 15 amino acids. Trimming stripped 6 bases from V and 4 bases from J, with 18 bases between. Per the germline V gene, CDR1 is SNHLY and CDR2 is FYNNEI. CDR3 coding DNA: TGTGCCAGCAGCCTCAATTCGAGGGGGGGCACTGAAGCTTTCTTT. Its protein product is CASSLNSRGGTEAFF.

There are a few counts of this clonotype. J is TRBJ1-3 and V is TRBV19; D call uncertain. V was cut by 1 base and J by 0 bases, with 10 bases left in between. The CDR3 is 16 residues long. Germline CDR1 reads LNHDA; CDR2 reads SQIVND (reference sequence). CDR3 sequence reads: CASSIGQLSSGNTIYF. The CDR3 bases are TGTGCCAGTAGTATAGGGCAGCTTAGCTCTGGAAACACCATATATTTT.

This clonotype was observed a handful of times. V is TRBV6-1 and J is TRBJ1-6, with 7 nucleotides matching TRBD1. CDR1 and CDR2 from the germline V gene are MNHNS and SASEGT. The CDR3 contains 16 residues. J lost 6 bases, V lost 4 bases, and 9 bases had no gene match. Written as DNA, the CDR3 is TGTGCCAGCAGTGGAGTGGGGACAGCACTTAATTCACCCCTCCACTTT. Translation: CASSGVGTALNSPLHF.

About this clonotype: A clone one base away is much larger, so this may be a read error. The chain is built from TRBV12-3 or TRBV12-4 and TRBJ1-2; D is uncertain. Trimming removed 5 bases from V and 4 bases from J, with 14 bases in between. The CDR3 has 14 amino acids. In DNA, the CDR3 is TGTGCCAGCAGTCAAAATGGACGGAGCTATGGCTACACCTTC. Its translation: CASSQNGRSYGYTF.

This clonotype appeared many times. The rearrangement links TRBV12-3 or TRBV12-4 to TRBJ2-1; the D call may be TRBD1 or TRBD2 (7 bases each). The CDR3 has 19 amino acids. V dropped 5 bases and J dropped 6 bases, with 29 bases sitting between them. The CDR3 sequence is CASSVRLARAQRTGNEQFF. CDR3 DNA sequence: TGTGCCAGCAGTGTAAGACTAGCTAGAGCCCAAAGGACAGGCAATGAGCAGTTCTTC.

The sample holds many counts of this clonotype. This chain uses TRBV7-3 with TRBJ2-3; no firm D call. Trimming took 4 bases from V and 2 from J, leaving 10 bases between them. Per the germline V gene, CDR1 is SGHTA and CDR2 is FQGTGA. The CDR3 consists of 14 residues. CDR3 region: CASSWVGITDTQYF. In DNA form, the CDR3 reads TGTGCCAGCAGCTGGGTTGGGATCACAGATACGCAGTATTTT. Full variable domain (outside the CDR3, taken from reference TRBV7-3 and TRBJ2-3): GAGVSQTPSNKVTEKGKYVELRCDPISGHTALYWYRQSLGQGPEFLIYFQGTGAADDSGLPNDRFFAVRPEGSVSTLKIQRTERGDSAVYLCASSWVGITDTQYFGPGTRLTVL.

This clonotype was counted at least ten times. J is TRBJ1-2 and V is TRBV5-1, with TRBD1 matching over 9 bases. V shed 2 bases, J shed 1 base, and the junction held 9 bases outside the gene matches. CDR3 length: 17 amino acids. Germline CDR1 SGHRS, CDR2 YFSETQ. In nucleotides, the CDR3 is TGCGCCAGCAGCTTCCCACCGGGACAGGGAAGTAACTATGGCTACACCTTC. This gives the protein CASSFPPGQGSNYGYTF.

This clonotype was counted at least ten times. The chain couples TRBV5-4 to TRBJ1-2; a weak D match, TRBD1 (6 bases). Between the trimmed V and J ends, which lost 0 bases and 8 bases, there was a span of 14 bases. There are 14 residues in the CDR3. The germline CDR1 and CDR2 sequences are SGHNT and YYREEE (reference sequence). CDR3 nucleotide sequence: TGTGCCAGCAGCTTGGCTGTTGGGGGCGACGGCTACACCTTC. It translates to CASSLAVGGDGYTF.

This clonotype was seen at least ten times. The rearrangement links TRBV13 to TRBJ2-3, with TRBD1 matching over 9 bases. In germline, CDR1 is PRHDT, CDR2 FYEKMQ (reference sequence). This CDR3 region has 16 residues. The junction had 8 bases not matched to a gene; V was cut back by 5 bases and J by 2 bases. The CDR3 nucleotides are TGTGCCAGCAGCCAGAAACAGGGGGCCTTCACAGATACGCAGTATTTT. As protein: CASSQKQGAFTDTQYF. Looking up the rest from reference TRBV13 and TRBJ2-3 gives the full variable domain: AAGVIQSPRHLIKEKRETATLKCYPIPRHDTVYWYQQGPGQDPQFLISFYEKMQSDKGSIPDRFSAQQFSDYHSELNMSSLELGDSALYFCASSQKQGAFTDTQYFGPGTRLTVL.

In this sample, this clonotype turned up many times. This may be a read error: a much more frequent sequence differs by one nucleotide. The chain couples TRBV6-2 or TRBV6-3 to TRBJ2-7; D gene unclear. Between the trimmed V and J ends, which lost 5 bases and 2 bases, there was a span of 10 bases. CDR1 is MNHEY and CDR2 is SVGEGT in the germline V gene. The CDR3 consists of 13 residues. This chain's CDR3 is CASSEGRTYEQYF. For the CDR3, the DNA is TGTGCCAGCAGTGAAGGGCGGACCTACGAGCAGTACTTC.

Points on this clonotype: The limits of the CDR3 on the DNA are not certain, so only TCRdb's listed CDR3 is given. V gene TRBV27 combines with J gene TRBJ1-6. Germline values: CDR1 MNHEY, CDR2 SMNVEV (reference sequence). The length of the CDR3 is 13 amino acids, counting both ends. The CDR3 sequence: CASSSSPNSPLHF.

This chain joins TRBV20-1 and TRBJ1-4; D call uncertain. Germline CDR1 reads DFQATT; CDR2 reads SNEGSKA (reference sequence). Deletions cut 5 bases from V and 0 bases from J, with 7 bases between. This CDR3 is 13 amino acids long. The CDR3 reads CSAARSTNEKLFF. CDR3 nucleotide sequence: TGCAGTGCTGCCAGATCAACTAATGAAAAACTGTTTTTT.

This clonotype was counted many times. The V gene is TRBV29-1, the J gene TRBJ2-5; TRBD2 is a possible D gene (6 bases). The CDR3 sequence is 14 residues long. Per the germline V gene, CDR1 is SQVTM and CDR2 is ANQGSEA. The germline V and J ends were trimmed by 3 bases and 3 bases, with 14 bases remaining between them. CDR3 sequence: CSVESRGEEETQYF. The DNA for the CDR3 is TGCAGCGTTGAGTCCAGAGGGGAGGAAGAGACCCAGTACTTC. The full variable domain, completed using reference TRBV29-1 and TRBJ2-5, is SAVISQKPSRDICQRGTSLTIQCQVDSQVTMMFWYRQQPGQSLTLIATANQGSEATYESGFVIDKFPISRPNLTFSTLTVSNMSPEDSSIYLCSVESRGEEETQYFGPGTRLLVL.

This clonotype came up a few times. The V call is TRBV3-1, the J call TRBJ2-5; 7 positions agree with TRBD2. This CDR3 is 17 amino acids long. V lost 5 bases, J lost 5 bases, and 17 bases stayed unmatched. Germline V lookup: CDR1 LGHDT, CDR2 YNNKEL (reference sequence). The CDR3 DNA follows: TGTGCCAGCAGCTATCCAGGACTGTCGGGAGGCGAGGAGACCCAGTACTTC. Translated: CASSYPGLSGGEETQYF.

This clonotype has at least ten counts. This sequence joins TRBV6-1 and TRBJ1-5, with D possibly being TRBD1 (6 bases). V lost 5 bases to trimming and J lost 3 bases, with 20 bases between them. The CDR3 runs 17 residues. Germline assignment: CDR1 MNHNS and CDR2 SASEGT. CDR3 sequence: CASSSEGGRGINQPQHF. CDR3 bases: TGTGCCAGCAGTAGTGAAGGGGGGCGGGGTATCAATCAGCCCCAGCATTTT.

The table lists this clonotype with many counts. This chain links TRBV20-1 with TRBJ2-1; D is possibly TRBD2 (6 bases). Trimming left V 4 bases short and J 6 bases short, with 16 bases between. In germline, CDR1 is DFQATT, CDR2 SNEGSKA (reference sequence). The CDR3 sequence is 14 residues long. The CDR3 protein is CSAKRGAGTNEQFF. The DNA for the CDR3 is TGCAGTGCTAAGCGAGGGGCGGGAACCAATGAGCAGTTCTTC.

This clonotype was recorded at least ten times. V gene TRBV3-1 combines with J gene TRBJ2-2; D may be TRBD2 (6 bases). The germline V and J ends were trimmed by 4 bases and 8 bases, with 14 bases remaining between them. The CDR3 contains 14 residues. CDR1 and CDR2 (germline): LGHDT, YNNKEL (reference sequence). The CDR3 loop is CASSPQRGLGELFF. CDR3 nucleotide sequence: TGTGCCAGCAGCCCCCAACGGGGGTTGGGGGAGCTGTTTTTT. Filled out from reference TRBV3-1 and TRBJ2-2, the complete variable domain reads DTAVSQTPKYLVTQMGNDKSIKCEQNLGHDTMYWYKQDSKKFLKIMFSYNNKELIINETVPNRFSPKSPDKAHLNLHINSLELGDSAVYFCASSPQRGLGELFFGEGSRLTVL.

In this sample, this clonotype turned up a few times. The DNA for the CDR3 is TGTGCCAGCAGGGAGGGACAGGTATCTGGAAACACCATATATTTT. Amino acid sequence: CASREGQVSGNTIYF. The chain is built from TRBV5-6 and TRBJ1-3; 8 bases are shared with TRBD1. This CDR3 spans 15 amino acids. The germline gives CDR1 SGHDT, CDR2 YYEEEE. Trimming at V came to 5 bases and at J to 1 base, leaving 5 bases not matched to a gene.

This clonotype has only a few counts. The CDR3, as DNA: TGTGCCAGCAGCCAAGATCGGTTCAGGACTAGCGGTAAAGAATCGGGGGATGAGCAGTTCTTC. It yields the protein CASSQDRFRTSGKESGDEQFF. This chain joins TRBV3-1 and TRBJ2-1; 10 bases are a match to TRBD2. CDR3 size: 21 residues. Per germline, CDR1 LGHDT and CDR2 YNNKEL (reference sequence). Trimming removed 0 bases from V and 8 bases from J; junction bases left unmatched: 22.

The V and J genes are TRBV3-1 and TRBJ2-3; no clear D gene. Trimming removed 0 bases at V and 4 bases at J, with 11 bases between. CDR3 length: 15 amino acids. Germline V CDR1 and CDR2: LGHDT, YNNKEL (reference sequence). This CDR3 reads CASSQETSRADTQYF. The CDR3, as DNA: TGTGCCAGCAGCCAAGAAACGTCTAGGGCAGATACGCAGTATTTT.

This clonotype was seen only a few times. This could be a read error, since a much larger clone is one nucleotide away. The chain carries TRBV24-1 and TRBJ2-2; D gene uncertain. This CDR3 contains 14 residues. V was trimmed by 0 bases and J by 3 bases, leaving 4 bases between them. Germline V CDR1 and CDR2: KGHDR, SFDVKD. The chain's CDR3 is CATSDLTHTGELFF. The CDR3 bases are TGTGCCACCAGTGATTTGACGCACACCGGGGAGCTGTTTTTT.

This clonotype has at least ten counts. The CDR3 DNA is TGCGCCAGCAGCTTGACCCGGGACCGAGATCAGTACTTC. This gives the protein CASSLTRDRDQYF. The chain couples TRBV5-1 to TRBJ2-5; TRBD1 or TRBD2 may be the D gene (5 bases each). The V gene lost 1 base and the J gene lost 11 bases, with 15 bases spanning the gap. The CDR3 is 13 amino acids. Germline CDR1 is SGHRS and CDR2 is YFSETQ.

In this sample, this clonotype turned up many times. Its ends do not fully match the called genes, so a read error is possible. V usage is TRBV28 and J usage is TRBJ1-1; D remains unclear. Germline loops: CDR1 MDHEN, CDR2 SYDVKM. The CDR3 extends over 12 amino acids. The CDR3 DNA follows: TGTGCCAGCAACACGGTGAAAACTGAAGCTTTCTTT. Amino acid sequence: CASNTVKTEAFF.

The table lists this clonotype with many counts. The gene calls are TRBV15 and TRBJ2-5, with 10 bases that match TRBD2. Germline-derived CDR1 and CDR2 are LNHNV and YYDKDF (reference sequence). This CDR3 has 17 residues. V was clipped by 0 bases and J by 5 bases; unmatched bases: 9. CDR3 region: CATSRDGASGSGETQYF. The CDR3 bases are TGTGCCACCAGCAGAGATGGGGCTAGCGGGAGCGGCGAGACCCAGTACTTC.